These 31 T cell receptor beta chains share one sample of origin, sequenced in a study of cytomegalovirus exposure and HLA in healthy donors. This PCR relied on a set of 60 Vbeta primers and 13 Jbeta primers. Repertoires were generated with immunoSEQ multiplex PCR, while TCRdb's copy carries only in-frame clones and drops some. The sample includes 150,000 to 200,000 clones, roughly 80% of them seen just once. Sequencing was performed on PBMCs. The receptors come from a woman aged 18-30 years in good health and CMV-seronegative.

This chain joins TRBV6-6 and TRBJ2-3, with D tentatively TRBD2 (6 bases). With 6 bases removed from V and 3 bases from J, the gap between germline ends came to 13 bases. This CDR3 comprises 14 residues. Germline CDR1 MNHNY, CDR2 SVGAGI (reference sequence). CDR3 DNA sequence: TGTGCCAGCAGCAAACCACTAGCAACAGATACGCAGTATTTT. Its translation: CASSKPLATDTQYF.

The genes are TRBV19 and TRBJ1-1, with D unclear. CDR3 size: 14 residues. Deletions cut 6 bases from V and 0 bases from J, with 11 bases between. Germline-derived CDR1 and CDR2 are LNHDA and SQIVND (reference sequence). The CDR3 DNA reads as TGTGCCAGTAGGTCCGGGTTTATGAACACTGAAGCTTTCTTT. Its translation: CASRSGFMNTEAFF.

This chain links TRBV6-5 with TRBJ1-2; unclear D gene. CDR1 MNHEY and CDR2 SVGAGI come from the germline V gene. The CDR3 is made up of 15 amino acids. V was clipped by 0 bases and J by 3 bases, with 11 bases between them. The CDR3 protein is CASSYSARPHYGYTF. The CDR3 DNA follows: TGTGCCAGCAGTTACTCCGCCAGGCCCCACTATGGCTACACCTTC.

The chain joins TRBV28 to TRBJ2-7, with 8 positions matching TRBD2. With V trimmed by 6 bases and J by 2 bases, 12 bases remained unmatched. This CDR3 has 16 residues. The germline CDR1 and CDR2 sequences are MDHEN and SYDVKM. The CDR3 loop is CASSSLASGLTYEQYV. In nucleotides, the CDR3 is TGTGCCAGCAGCTCTCTGGCTAGCGGGCTTACCTACGAGCAGTACGTC.

The chain employs TRBV30 and TRBJ1-3; maybe TRBD1 (5 bases). Germline V CDR1 and CDR2: GTSNPN, SVGIG (reference sequence). The CDR3 loop spans 14 amino acids. With 2 bases removed from V and 2 bases from J, the gap between germline ends came to 10 bases. The CDR3 DNA reads as TGTGCCTGGAGTAGGGGAGGTCCTGGAAACACCATATATTTT. It is translated as CAWSRGGPGNTIYF.

The genes are TRBV27 and TRBJ1-5, with unresolved D. Germline V gene lookup returns CDR1 MNHEY and CDR2 SMNVEV (reference sequence). V gave up 6 bases and J gave up 4 bases, with 7 bases separating them. The CDR3 totals 12 residues. The CDR3 region has the DNA TGTGCCAGCAGCTTTTTAAATCAGCCCCAGCATTTT. Its protein product is CASSFLNQPQHF.

The CDR3 DNA reads as TGTGCCAGCAGCTTGAATCGTGGGACTGGGAACAATGAGCAGTTCTTC. Residues: CASSLNRGTGNNEQFF. The chain combines TRBV5-6 with TRBJ2-1; D is possibly TRBD2 (6 bases). Germline assignment: CDR1 SGHDT and CDR2 YYEEEE. This CDR3 is 16 amino acids long. The V gene lost 1 base and the J gene lost 5 bases, with 16 bases spanning the gap.

The chain is built from TRBV11-2 and TRBJ2-3; 10 nucleotides align to TRBD2. There are 16 residues in the CDR3. The germline V gene has CDR1 SGHAT and CDR2 FQNNGV. After removal of 6 bases from V and 5 bases from J, the junction contained 11 bases not matched to a gene. CDR3 sequence (DNA): TGTGCCAGCAGGCGGGTCCTAGCGGGAGCAAAAGATACGCAGTATTTT. Translating it yields CASRRVLAGAKDTQYF.

The rearrangement uses TRBV7-9 and TRBJ1-1; 7 bases line up with TRBD1. V lost 3 bases to trimming and J lost 3 bases; unmatched junction nucleotides: 1. The CDR3 has 13 amino acids. Germline CDR1 is SEHNR and CDR2 is FQNEAQ (reference sequence). DNA of the CDR3: TGTGCCAGCAGCTTCGACAGGGACACTGAAGCTTTCTTT. It yields the protein CASSFDRDTEAFF.

This clone has more than one count but fewer than ten. The chain has TRBV19 and TRBJ1-5; D ambiguous. The V end was cut by 5 bases, the J end by 7 bases, with 12 bases between. Germline assignment: CDR1 LNHDA and CDR2 SQIVND (reference sequence). CDR3 length equals 13 residues. CDR3 DNA sequence: TGTGCCAGTAGTGCCTCGGGGAACCAGCCCCAGCATTTT. Protein sequence: CASSASGNQPQHF.

This clone was observed once. This chain connects TRBV30 to TRBJ2-2; D possibly corresponds to TRBD2 (6 bases). Trimming removed 4 bases from V and 2 bases from J, with 11 bases in between. This CDR3 comprises 14 residues. The germline gives CDR1 GTSNPN, CDR2 SVGIG (reference sequence). CDR3: CAWMGLANTGELFF. The CDR3 nucleotides read TGTGCCTGGATGGGACTGGCTAACACCGGGGAGCTGTTTTTT. Complete variable domain (other parts from reference TRBV30 and TRBJ2-2): SQTIHQWPATLVQPVGSPLSLECTVEGTSNPNLYWYRQAAGRGLQLLFYSVGIGQISSEVPQNLSASRPQDRQFILSSKKLLLSDSGFYLCAWMGLANTGELFFGEGSRLTVL.

V is TRBV13 and J is TRBJ2-1, with D possibly being TRBD1 (5 bases). CDR1 is PRHDT, CDR2 FYEKMQ, per germline (reference sequence). CDR3 size: 18 residues. V lost 0 bases and J 4 bases, leaving 19 bases between the germline ends. This chain's CDR3 is CASSLGLRSYSGYNEQFF. DNA of the CDR3: TGTGCCAGCAGCTTAGGCCTTAGGAGCTATTCAGGGTACAATGAGCAGTTCTTC.

The J gene is TRBJ1-4, the V gene TRBV6-6; 9 positions agree with TRBD1. In germline, CDR1 is MNHNY, CDR2 SVGAGI (reference sequence). Losses at the gene ends were 10 bases for V and 8 bases for J; bases not matched to a gene: 5. The CDR3 has 12 amino acids. The CDR3 bases are TGTGCCACGCGGGACAGGGCCGAAAAACTGTTTTTT. As protein: CATRDRAEKLFF.

This chain connects TRBV15 to TRBJ2-5; possible D gene TRBD2, 6 bases. Trimming took 1 base from V and 5 from J, leaving 20 bases between them. This CDR3 comprises 17 residues. CDR1 and CDR2 (germline): LNHNV, YYDKDF (reference sequence). The CDR3 spells CATSRAGGAGGAETQYF. The DNA of the CDR3 is TGTGCCACCAGCAGAGCAGGTGGGGCCGGCGGGGCTGAGACCCAGTACTTC.

The chain recombines TRBV4-3 with TRBJ2-2; D possibly corresponds to TRBD2 (5 bases). Trimming removed 2 bases from V and 2 bases from J, with 9 bases in between. This CDR3 spans 15 amino acids. Germline values: CDR1 LGHNA, CDR2 YSLEER. CDR3 amino acids: CASSQSRTNTGELFF. CDR3 DNA: TGCGCCAGCAGCCAATCCAGGACTAACACCGGGGAGCTGTTTTTT.

The rearrangement links TRBV30 to TRBJ2-5, with TRBD2 matching over 8 bases. The CDR3 is made up of 14 amino acids. Germline CDR1 is GTSNPN and CDR2 is SVGIG (reference sequence). V was clipped by 4 bases and J by 1 base; unmatched bases: 5. This CDR3 reads CAWNPLAGQETQYF. The CDR3 region has the DNA TGTGCCTGGAACCCCCTAGCGGGCCAAGAGACCCAGTACTTC.

Notes on this clone: The junction shows a germline mismatch at one end, possibly a read error. The genes are TRBV4-3 and TRBJ1-1; D perhaps matches TRBD1 (5 bases). The CDR3 extends over 13 amino acids. Germline CDR1 is LGHNA and CDR2 is YSLEER. The CDR3 region has the DNA TGCGCCAGCACCCAAGGTGGACACCTAGAAGCTTTCTTT. It specifies CASTQGGHLEAFF.

This clone has a handful of counts. The chain uses TRBV6-5 and TRBJ1-1; D not resolved. The ends were cut back, 5 bases at V and 4 bases at J, with 17 bases in the middle. Germline CDR1 and CDR2: MNHEY and SVGAGI. This CDR3 is built from 15 residues. The CDR3 nucleotides read TGTGCCAGCAGTCGAAAGACAAACCCGGCCACTGAAGCTTTCTTT. As protein: CASSRKTNPATEAFF.

The chain has TRBV2 and TRBJ1-6; D call uncertain. Germline CDR1 is SNHLY and CDR2 is FYNNEI. This CDR3 spans 11 amino acids. V shed 4 bases and J shed 7 bases, with 2 bases lying between them. The CDR3 region has the DNA TGTGCCAGCAGTGCGAATTCACCCCTCCACTTT. It encodes CASSANSPLHF.

V and J are TRBV30 and TRBJ2-7; D call uncertain. Trimming cost V 0 bases and J 3 bases, with 6 bases left between them. Germline CDR1 reads GTSNPN; CDR2 reads SVGIG (reference sequence). CDR3 size: 12 residues. Here the CDR3 reads CAWSVLGYEQYF. The CDR3 DNA is TGTGCCTGGAGTGTACTTGGCTACGAGCAGTACTTC.

As regards this clone: The junction and the germline gene differ at one end; a read error may be behind it. The CDR3 DNA is TGTGCCAGCAGTCGGGGGCGGGGGCCCAACAACATTCAGTACTTC. This sequence encodes CASSRGRGPNNIQYF. The J gene is TRBJ2-4, the V gene TRBV25-1, with D perhaps TRBD2 (7 bases). The germline V gene encodes CDR1 MGHDK and CDR2 SYGVNS. The CDR3 extends over 15 amino acids.

The chain has TRBV27 and TRBJ2-7, with 10 bases matching TRBD2. The CDR3 consists of 14 residues. The germline V gene encodes CDR1 MNHEY and CDR2 SMNVEV (reference sequence). J lost 3 bases, V lost 2 bases, and 1 base had no gene match. CDR3 sequence: CASSLQREGYEQYV. The CDR3 region has the DNA TGTGCCAGCAGTTTACAGCGGGAGGGCTACGAGCAGTACGTC.

This chain connects TRBV28 to TRBJ2-7, with 9 bases identical to TRBD1. The CDR3 contains 15 residues. The germline V gene encodes CDR1 MDHEN and CDR2 SYDVKM. V was pared by 3 bases and J by 4 bases, with 7 bases of the junction left unmatched. Here the CDR3 reads CASSFLGQGLYEQYF. The CDR3 DNA reads TGTGCCAGCAGTTTTTTGGGACAGGGCTTGTACGAGCAGTACTTC.

The chain combines TRBV27 with TRBJ2-1; TRBD1 aligns across 9 bases. The J segment lost 10 bases and the V segment lost 3 bases, leaving 7 bases of the junction unmatched. The CDR3 is 14 residues long. The V gene's germline CDR1 is MNHEY and CDR2 SMNVEV (reference sequence). CDR3 bases: TGTGCCAGCAGTTTGGGACAGGGCTATTCAGAGCAGTTCTTC. Its protein is CASSLGQGYSEQFF.

The V call is TRBV10-3, the J call TRBJ2-3; TRBD1 matches 7 bases. CDR1 is ENHRY, CDR2 SYGVKD, per germline. With V trimmed by 2 bases and J by 5 bases, 16 bases remained unmatched. This CDR3 has 18 residues. CDR3 residues: CAISETRHYRGIVDTQYF. Written as DNA, the CDR3 is TGTGCCATCAGTGAGACCCGACATTACAGGGGTATTGTAGATACGCAGTATTTT.

This clone was seen a single time. The chain is built from TRBV6-5 and TRBJ1-1; D perhaps matches TRBD1 (5 bases). V lost 3 bases and J lost 4, with 15 bases in between. CDR3 length equals 15 residues. Germline V lookup: CDR1 MNHEY, CDR2 SVGAGI. CDR3 DNA sequence: TGTGCCAGCAGTTATTACGCCGGCGGGGGCACTGAAGCTTTCTTT. This codes for CASSYYAGGGTEAFF.

The chain recombines TRBV10-2 with TRBJ2-1; 10 positions match TRBD2. The CDR3 is 15 amino acids. Germline CDR1 WSHSY, CDR2 SAAADI. V lost 4 bases, J lost 3 bases, and 3 bases stayed unmatched. The CDR3 loop reads CASSVSGRSYNEQFF. CDR3 nucleotide sequence: TGCGCCAGCAGTGTTAGCGGGAGGAGCTACAATGAGCAGTTCTTC.

V and J are TRBV15 and TRBJ2-4, with 7 bases that match TRBD1. CDR1 is LNHNV, CDR2 YYDKDF, per germline (reference sequence). Losses at the gene ends were 1 base for V and 0 bases for J; bases not matched to a gene: 9. This CDR3 is 18 amino acids long. The CDR3 reads CATSRAFGDSPAKNIQYF. The DNA for the CDR3 is TGTGCCACCAGCAGAGCGTTTGGGGACAGTCCAGCCAAAAACATTCAGTACTTC.

This chain uses TRBV6-1 with TRBJ2-7; TRBD1 agrees at 7 bases. J lost 2 bases, V lost 3 bases, and 1 base had no gene match. This CDR3 contains 13 residues. Germline CDR1 and CDR2: MNHNS and SASEGT. CDR3 protein: CASSDQGAYEQYF. The CDR3 DNA reads as TGTGCCAGCAGTGATCAGGGGGCCTACGAGCAGTACTTC.

The V call is TRBV4-2, the J call TRBJ2-3; 9 bases fit TRBD2. The CDR3 covers 15 residues. CDR1 and CDR2 from the germline V gene are LGHNA and YNFKEQ. The J segment lost 10 bases and the V segment lost 0 bases, leaving 8 bases of the junction unmatched. The CDR3 DNA is TGTGCCAGCAGCCAAGAAGGAGGCGGGAGGGTCGCGCAGTATTTT. Its protein product is CASSQEGGGRVAQYF.

This clone was counted between two and nine times. The chain links TRBV4-1 to TRBJ2-7; the match to TRBD2 covers 8 bases. The germline V gene has CDR1 MGHRA and CDR2 YSYEKL. The CDR3 contains 14 residues. Trimming cost V 2 bases and J 3 bases; bases outside gene matches: 3. The CDR3 sequence is CASSQLAGHYEQYV. Here the CDR3 DNA reads TGCGCCAGCAGCCAACTAGCGGGCCACTACGAGCAGTACGTC.